Each of the 30 T cell receptor beta chains below was sequenced from the same sample in a study of cytomegalovirus exposure and HLA in healthy donors. Researchers ran the PCR with 60 Vbeta and 13 Jbeta primers. Assay: immunoSEQ multiplex PCR; the TCRdb copy retains only in-frame clones and omits some. The table lists 110,000 to 150,000 clones, roughly 80% of them singletons. Sequences were obtained from PBMCs. The receptor set was obtained from a male donor in good health and CMV-seronegative.

The chain employs TRBV6-6 and TRBJ2-7; tentative D call: TRBD2 (5 bases). This CDR3 spans 15 amino acids. The V and J ends lost 2 bases and 0 bases respectively, with 11 bases between them. CDR1 is MNHNY, CDR2 SVGAGI, per germline (reference sequence). CDR3 coding DNA: TGTGCCAGCAGTTACGAGGCTAGCAGCTCCTACGAGCAGTACTTC. Translated, it gives CASSYEASSSYEQYF.

This clone was counted a single time. The CDR3 spells CASSLYRDSTGELFF. The CDR3 DNA follows: TGTGCCAGCAGCTTATACCGGGACAGCACCGGGGAGCTGTTTTTT. The chain joins TRBV11-3 to TRBJ2-2; TRBD1 aligns across 7 bases. Germline loops: CDR1 SGHNT, CDR2 YENEEA. V lost 2 bases to trimming and J lost 4 bases; unmatched junction nucleotides: 4. This CDR3 spans 15 amino acids.

This sequence joins TRBV27 and TRBJ1-5, with a possible D match to TRBD1 (5 bases). Germline loops: CDR1 MNHEY, CDR2 SMNVEV (reference sequence). The CDR3 extends over 13 amino acids. Deletions cut 10 bases from V and 3 bases from J, with 13 bases between. CDR3 coding DNA: TGTGCCAACGTCAAACAGGTCAATCAGCCCCAGCATTTT. As protein: CANVKQVNQPQHF.

J is TRBJ1-2 and V is TRBV11-2; D remains unclear. This CDR3 region has 13 residues. The germline CDR1 and CDR2 sequences are SGHAT and FQNNGV. The V end was cut by 1 base, the J end by 0 bases, with 3 bases between. The CDR3 region is CASSLAANYGYTF. The CDR3 bases are TGTGCCAGCAGCTTAGCCGCTAACTATGGCTACACCTTC.

CDR3 region: CSAPLEAEAFF. CDR3 DNA sequence: TGCAGTGCTCCCCTGGAGGCTGAAGCTTTCTTT. This chain uses TRBV20-1 with TRBJ1-1; D gene ambiguous. V was clipped by 5 bases and J by 6 bases, with 10 bases between them. The CDR3 loop spans 11 amino acids. The germline CDR1 and CDR2 sequences are DFQATT and SNEGSKA (reference sequence).

The chain combines TRBV11-3 with TRBJ2-5; 14 nucleotides agree with TRBD2. V lost 3 bases to trimming and J lost 7 bases; unmatched junction nucleotides: 13. CDR1 is SGHNT, CDR2 YENEEA, per germline. This CDR3 spans 18 amino acids. The CDR3 loop is CASSFGTSGSPLNRTQYF. As DNA, the CDR3 is TGTGCCAGCAGCTTCGGGACTAGCGGGAGCCCCCTCAATAGGACCCAGTACTTC. The entire variable domain, with the rest obtained from reference TRBV11-3 and TRBJ2-5, is as follows: EAGVVQSPRYKIIEKKQPVAFWCNPISGHNTLYWYLQNLGQGPELLIRYENEEAVDDSQLPKDRFSAERLKGVDSTLKIQPAELGDSAVYLCASSFGTSGSPLNRTQYFGPGTRLLVL.

The chain uses TRBV5-1 and TRBJ2-2, with TRBD2 matching over 11 bases. V lost 4 bases to trimming and J lost 6 bases; unmatched junction nucleotides: 17. This CDR3 has 19 residues. Germline lookup yields CDR1 SGHRS and CDR2 YFSETQ. Written as DNA, the CDR3 is TGCGCCAGCAGCCTACGTGGGATAGCGGGAGGGCCTATCGCCGGGGAGCTGTTTTTT. This gives the protein CASSLRGIAGGPIAGELFF.

This clone was counted a single time. The chain recombines TRBV5-5 with TRBJ2-7; 9 bases are shared with TRBD2. The length of the CDR3 is 14 residues. From germline, CDR1 is SGHKS and CDR2 YYEKEE (reference sequence). The ends lost 2 bases at V and 1 base at J; junction bases unmatched: 1. CDR3 loop: CASSLLAGSYEQYF. The DNA for the CDR3 is TGTGCCAGCAGCTTACTAGCGGGTTCCTACGAGCAGTACTTC. Together with reference TRBV5-5 and TRBJ2-7, the CDR3 gives the full variable domain: DAGVTQSPTHLIKTRGQQVTLRCSPISGHKSVSWYQQVLGQGPQFIFQYYEKEERGRGNFPDRFSARQFPNYSSELNVNALLLGDSALYLCASSLLAGSYEQYFGPGTRLTVT.

The J gene is TRBJ2-2, the V gene TRBV5-4, with TRBD1 matching over 8 bases. The germline V gene encodes CDR1 SGHNT and CDR2 YYREEE (reference sequence). V shed 3 bases, J shed 4 bases, and the junction held 5 bases outside the gene matches. This CDR3 has 15 amino acids. CDR3 DNA sequence: TGTGCCAGCAGCTCCGGGACAGGAGGCACCGGGGAGCTGTTTTTT. Residues: CASSSGTGGTGELFF. Filled out from reference TRBV5-4 and TRBJ2-2, the complete variable domain reads ETGVTQSPTHLIKTRGQQVTLRCSSQSGHNTVSWYQQALGQGPQFIFQYYREEENGRGNFPPRFSGLQFPNYSSELNVNALELDDSALYLCASSSGTGGTGELFFGEGSRLTVL.

This sequence joins TRBV6-5 and TRBJ2-1, with TRBD1 as a possible D gene (5 bases). The CDR3 covers 13 residues. CDR1 and CDR2 from the germline V gene are MNHEY and SVGAGI. V was cut by 6 bases and J by 4 bases, with 10 bases left in between. The CDR3: CASRQGTYNEQFF. The CDR3 coding sequence is TGTGCCAGCAGGCAGGGCACATACAATGAGCAGTTCTTC.

The chain uses TRBV2 and TRBJ2-1; the D gene is possibly TRBD2 (5 bases). This CDR3 has 14 amino acids. V shed 5 bases and J shed 8 bases, with 16 bases lying between them. Germline CDR1 is SNHLY and CDR2 is FYNNEI. CDR3 DNA sequence: TGTGCCAGCAGTCCATTACTAGTCCTCGATGAGCAGTTCTTC. Protein product: CASSPLLVLDEQFF.

This chain links TRBV27 with TRBJ2-3; 8 bases align to TRBD1. The junction had 4 bases not matched to a gene; V was cut back by 3 bases and J by 5 bases. The CDR3 sequence is 14 residues long. Germline CDR1 and CDR2: MNHEY and SMNVEV (reference sequence). CDR3 bases: TGTGCCAGCAGTTTCCAGGGGGCGCGAGATACGCAGTATTTT. Its protein product is CASSFQGARDTQYF.

The CDR3 here is CASSSPGLGAETQYF. Written as DNA, the CDR3 is TGTGCCAGCAGTTCACCGGGACTAGGCGCCGAGACCCAGTACTTC. V usage is TRBV27 and J usage is TRBJ2-5, with TRBD2 identical over 8 bases. This CDR3 comprises 15 residues. Germline V gives CDR1 MNHEY, CDR2 SMNVEV (reference sequence). Losses at the gene ends were 4 bases for V and 5 bases for J; bases not matched to a gene: 9.

The chain recombines TRBV6-6 with TRBJ2-2; possibly TRBD2 for D (5 bases). This CDR3 has 14 amino acids. V lost 2 bases and J lost 1, with 5 bases in between. CDR1 and CDR2 (germline): MNHNY, SVGAGI (reference sequence). The CDR3 region has the DNA TGTGCCAGCAGTTACGGGAGGAACACCGGGGAGCTGTTTTTT. Its translation is CASSYGRNTGELFF.

This clone has a single count. Different DNA sequences within this sample yield the same CDR3. The chain is built from TRBV18 and TRBJ2-7; 7 positions agree with TRBD1. The junction had 2 bases not matched to a gene; V was cut back by 3 bases and J by 0 bases. The CDR3 covers 14 residues. The germline V gene encodes CDR1 KGHSH and CDR2 LQKENI. This CDR3 is CASSPRDSSYEQYF. CDR3 coding DNA: TGTGCCAGCTCACCCCGGGACAGCTCCTACGAGCAGTACTTC.

The rearrangement links TRBV14 to TRBJ2-6, with 8 positions matching TRBD1. Germline-derived CDR1 and CDR2 are SGHDN and FVKESK. J lost 0 bases, V lost 0 bases, and 4 bases had no gene match. The CDR3 contains 18 residues. The CDR3 nucleotides are TGTGCCAGCAGCCAAGAATGGGACAGGAACTCTGGGGCCAACGTCCTGACTTTC. Translating gives CASSQEWDRNSGANVLTF.

The V gene is TRBV29-1, the J gene TRBJ2-7; D is unclear. V lost 7 bases to trimming and J lost 5 bases, with 9 bases between them. CDR3 length: 10 residues. Per the germline V gene, CDR1 is SQVTM and CDR2 is ANQGSEA. CDR3 bases: TGCAGCGCGTATGGAGACGAGCAGTACTTC. Translated: CSAYGDEQYF.

V gene TRBV2 combines with J gene TRBJ2-2; TRBD2 aligns across 16 bases. Germline V gives CDR1 SNHLY, CDR2 FYNNEI. This CDR3 has 18 residues. The junction had 5 bases not matched to a gene; V was cut back by 7 bases and J by 0 bases. The CDR3 DNA reads as TGTGCCAGCACCCCCGGGACTAGCGGGGGGGCGAACACCGGGGAGCTGTTTTTT. Protein: CASTPGTSGGANTGELFF.

This clone was detected only a few times. The sample contains more than one DNA sequence encoding this CDR3. The rearrangement uses TRBV9 and TRBJ1-1; maybe TRBD1 (6 bases). Trimming shortened V by 4 bases and J by 1 base, and 8 bases separated the two germline ends. CDR1 SGDLS and CDR2 YYNGEE come from the germline V gene. CDR3 length: 13 residues. CDR3 in amino acids: CASSLQGNTEAFF. CDR3 nucleotide sequence: TGTGCCAGCAGCTTACAGGGGAACACTGAAGCTTTCTTT.

In its sample, this clone was seen once. J is TRBJ2-1 and V is TRBV19; 11 nucleotides agree with TRBD2. The CDR3 is made up of 16 amino acids. The J segment lost 2 bases and the V segment lost 9 bases, leaving 9 bases of the junction unmatched. Per the germline V gene, CDR1 is LNHDA and CDR2 is SQIVND (reference sequence). This CDR3 is CASRSGSGRAYNEQFF. The DNA for the CDR3 is TGTGCCAGCCGTAGCGGTAGCGGGAGGGCCTACAATGAGCAGTTCTTC.

V gene TRBV7-2 combines with J gene TRBJ2-1; D may be TRBD2 (5 bases). Germline values: CDR1 SGHTA, CDR2 FQGNSA. Trimming pared 2 bases from V and 4 bases from J, leaving 12 bases between. The length of the CDR3 is 15 residues. Here the CDR3 reads CASSLSTGKYNEQFF. In DNA form, the CDR3 reads TGTGCCAGCAGCTTATCTACGGGAAAGTACAATGAGCAGTTCTTC.

In regard to this clone: Relative to the germline gene, one junction end is altered; a read error may explain this. The chain is built from TRBV5-4 and TRBJ1-2, with 10 nucleotides matching TRBD1. The germline gives CDR1 SGHNT, CDR2 YYREEE (reference sequence). The CDR3 has 13 residues. The CDR3 region has the DNA TGTGCCAGCAGCTCCGGGACAGGGGATGGTTACACCTTC. This codes for CASSSGTGDGYTF. The full variable domain, with the rest looked up from reference TRBV5-4 and TRBJ1-2, is ETGVTQSPTHLIKTRGQQVTLRCSSQSGHNTVSWYQQALGQGPQFIFQYYREEENGRGNFPPRFSGLQFPNYSSELNVNALELDDSALYLCASSSGTGDGYTFGSGTRLTVV.

The V call is TRBV5-6, the J call TRBJ1-2; 7 bases are a match to TRBD1. The CDR3 is made up of 14 amino acids. The trim removed 2 bases at V and 5 bases at J, leaving 6 bases unmatched. Germline V lookup: CDR1 SGHDT, CDR2 YYEEEE. The CDR3 region is CASSFGDRVYGYTF. CDR3 coding DNA: TGTGCCAGCAGCTTCGGGGACAGAGTTTATGGCTACACCTTC. The complete variable domain, with remaining parts taken from reference TRBV5-6 and TRBJ1-2, reads DAGVTQSPTHLIKTRGQQVTLRCSPKSGHDTVSWYQQALGQGPQFIFQYYEEEERQRGNFPDRFSGHQFPNYSSELNVNALLLGDSALYLCASSFGDRVYGYTFGSGTRLTVV.

This clone was found a few times. The chain links TRBV28 to TRBJ2-7; no clear D gene. CDR1 MDHEN and CDR2 SYDVKM come from the germline V gene. This CDR3 has 13 amino acids. V lost 4 bases and J lost 3, with 10 bases in between. CDR3 nucleotides: TGTGCCAGCAGTTACCCCCCCTACTACGAGCAGTACTTC. The encoded protein is CASSYPPYYEQYF.

The chain uses TRBV19 and TRBJ2-1; TRBD1 agrees at 7 bases. V lost 10 bases and J lost 2; bases outside the gene matches: 5. Looked up from germline, CDR1 is LNHDA and CDR2 is SQIVND (reference sequence). The CDR3 is made up of 13 amino acids. CDR3 in DNA: TGTGCCACTTCGACAGGGACCTACAATGAGCAGTTCTTC. Its translation is CATSTGTYNEQFF.

This chain uses TRBV5-6 with TRBJ1-2, with TRBD1 as a possible D gene (5 bases). CDR1 is SGHDT and CDR2 is YYEEEE in the germline V gene. Trimming left V 4 bases short and J 2 bases short, with 9 bases between. CDR3 size: 13 residues. The CDR3 sequence: CASSKTDNYGYTF. The DNA of the CDR3 is TGTGCCAGCAGCAAGACAGACAACTATGGCTACACCTTC.

V and J are TRBV2 and TRBJ2-3; a possible D gene is TRBD2 (6 bases). The CDR3 runs 15 residues. The V gene's germline CDR1 is SNHLY and CDR2 FYNNEI. V was pared by 10 bases and J by 5 bases, with 22 bases between. The DNA of the CDR3 is TGTGCCATCCACGAAGCGGGCGATGTTGGAGATACGCAGTATTTT. Its translation is CAIHEAGDVGDTQYF.

The chain combines TRBV7-6 with TRBJ2-7; D perhaps matches TRBD1 (6 bases). CDR1 and CDR2 (germline): SGHVS, FNYEAQ. The CDR3 consists of 13 residues. V was shortened by 5 bases and J by 4 bases, with 12 bases between the two germline ends. This CDR3 is CASSHRVGYEQYF. The DNA for the CDR3 is TGTGCCAGCAGCCACAGGGTGGGGTACGAGCAGTACTTC.

The rearrangement links TRBV27 to TRBJ2-6; D may be TRBD1 (6 bases). V was cut by 5 bases and J by 0 bases, with 11 bases left in between. There are 16 residues in the CDR3. CDR1 is MNHEY and CDR2 is SMNVEV in the germline V gene (reference sequence). In DNA form, the CDR3 reads TGTGCCAGCAGTCAGGACAGACTCTCTGGGGCCAACGTCCTGACTTTC. Translation: CASSQDRLSGANVLTF.

This chain joins TRBV29-1 and TRBJ1-2, with D maybe TRBD1 (6 bases). Per the germline V gene, CDR1 is SQVTM and CDR2 is ANQGSEA. CDR3 length: 14 residues. Deletions cut 0 bases from V and 5 bases from J, with 13 bases between. The CDR3 DNA follows: TGCAGCGTTGAAGAGGGGGGGACACATTATGGCTACACCTTC. Translated: CSVEEGGTHYGYTF.